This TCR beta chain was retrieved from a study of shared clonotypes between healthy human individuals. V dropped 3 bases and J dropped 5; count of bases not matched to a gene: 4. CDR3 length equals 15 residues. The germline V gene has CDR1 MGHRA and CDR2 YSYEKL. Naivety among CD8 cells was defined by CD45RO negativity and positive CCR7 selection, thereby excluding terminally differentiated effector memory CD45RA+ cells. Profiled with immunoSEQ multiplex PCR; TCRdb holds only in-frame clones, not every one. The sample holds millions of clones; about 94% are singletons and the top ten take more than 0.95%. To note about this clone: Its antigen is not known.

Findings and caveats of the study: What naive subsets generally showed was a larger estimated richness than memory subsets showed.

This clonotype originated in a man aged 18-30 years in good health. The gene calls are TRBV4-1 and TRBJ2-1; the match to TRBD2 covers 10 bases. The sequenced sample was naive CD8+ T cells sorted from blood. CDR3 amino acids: CASSQTSGLNNEQFF. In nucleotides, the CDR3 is TGCGCCAGCAGCCAGACTAGCGGGCTCAACAATGAGCAGTTCTTC.